These T cell receptor beta chains were read from a single sample in a study of radiotherapy plus CTLA-4 blockade in lung cancer. This table comes from immunoSEQ multiplex PCR, and its TCRdb copy is limited to in-frame clones, with some not included. The profile shows 14,000 to 15,000 clones, 72% of them singletons. The starting material was peripheral blood, obtained from a patient treated with radiotherapy plus ipilimumab. These receptors all come from a human donor with non-small cell lung cancer whose response to radiotherapy plus ipilimumab could not be evaluated. CDR3s include the opening cysteine and the closing phenylalanine or tryptophan. D genes are given only for firm matches. Clone size is stated in some rows and not others, as once, few, many or a class when expanded.

D	size	V	J	CDR3	DNA
.	.	TRBV19	TRBJ1-5	CASSPWTGNQPQHF	TGTGCCAGTAGTCCATGGACGGGGAATCAGCCCCAGCATTTT
TRBD1	.	TRBV19	TRBJ1-2	CASSNQGGDNYGYTF	TGTGCCAGTAGTAACCAGGGGGGAGATAACTATGGCTACACCTTC
.	.	TRBV7-3	TRBJ2-2	CASSARGGDTGELFF	TGTGCCAGCAGCGCCCGGGGAGGAGACACCGGGGAGCTGTTTTTT
TRBD2	.	TRBV10-3	TRBJ2-3	CAALAENTGTQYF	TGTGCCGCACTAGCGGAAAACACAGGTACGCAGTATTTT
.	few	TRBV6-6	TRBJ1-1	CASSYSLQGYTEAFF	TGTGCCAGCAGTTACTCATTACAGGGCTACACTGAAGCTTTCTTT
TRBD2	.	TRBV5-4	TRBJ2-3	CASSTAPGLAGGTTDTQYF	TGTGCCAGCAGCACCGCTCCGGGACTAGCGGGGGGTACCACAGATACGCAGTATTTT
.	.	TRBV7-2	TRBJ2-5	CASSLGGQGTQYF	TGTGCCAGCAGCTTAGGGGGCCAAGGTACCCAGTACTTC
TRBD2	.	TRBV5-1	TRBJ2-1	CASSLTGGPLNEQFF	TGCGCCAGCAGCTTGACGGGGGGACCCCTCAATGAGCAGTTCTTC
.	few	TRBV2	TRBJ1-2	CASSLDYGYTF	TGTGCCAGCAGCCTTGACTATGGCTACACCTTC
TRBD2	.	TRBV2	TRBJ2-3	CASSLRASGESTDTQYF	TGTGCCAGCAGCCTAAGGGCTAGCGGGGAGAGCACAGATACGCAGTATTTT
TRBD1	once	TRBV5-1	TRBJ1-1	CASKDRVGNTEAFF	TGCGCCAGTAAGGACAGGGTAGGGAACACTGAAGCTTTCTTT
.	.	TRBV5-1	TRBJ1-1	CASSFAGQPTEAFF	TGCGCCAGCAGCTTCGCGGGGCAGCCCACTGAAGCTTTCTTT
.	.	TRBV6-1	TRBJ2-3	CASSDYSYRTDTQYF	TGTGCCAGCAGTGATTACTCCTACCGCACAGATACGCAGTATTTT
.	once	TRBV28	TRBJ2-7	CASSGFLREQYF	TGTGCCAGCTCGGGATTTCTACGCGAGCAGTACTTC
TRBD1	.	TRBV2	TRBJ2-7	CASSEGTGRNEQYF	TGTGCCAGCAGTGAGGGGACAGGGAGAAACGAGCAGTACTTC
TRBD2	.	TRBV5-1	TRBJ2-2	CASGGGYGNTGELFF	TGCGCCAGCGGCGGGGGGTACGGTAACACCGGGGAGCTGTTTTTT
.	.	TRBV4-3	TRBJ1-3	CASSQDRVFGNTIYF	TGCGCCAGCAGCCAAGACAGGGTTTTTGGAAACACCATATATTTT
TRBD1	.	TRBV4-1	TRBJ1-2	CASSPLDREGYGYTF	TGCGCCAGCAGCCCTCTGGACAGGGAGGGCTATGGCTACACCTTC
.	.	TRBV27	TRBJ1-6	CASPQGGDYNSPLHF	TGTGCCAGCCCCCAAGGGGGAGATTATAATTCACCCCTCCACTTT
.	.	TRBV7-7	TRBJ2-2	CASSLAPPGHGELFF	TGTGCCAGCAGCTTGGCACCACCGGGACACGGGGAGCTGTTTTTT
TRBD1	once	TRBV5-4	TRBJ1-2	CASSLTGGLGYGYTF	TGTGCCAGCAGCCTAACAGGGGGCTTAGGCTATGGCTACACCTTC
.	.	TRBV5-6	TRBJ2-7	CASSLRGEQYF	TGTGCCAGCAGCTTACGAGGGGAGCAGTACTTC
TRBD1	once	TRBV6-1	TRBJ2-2	CASRDRVANTGELFF	TGTGCCAGCAGGGACAGGGTGGCGAACACCGGGGAGCTGTTTTTT
.	.	TRBV20-1	TRBJ1-2	CSAVDTYGYTF	TGCAGTGCTGTTGACACGTACGGCTACACCTTC
.	medium-sized	TRBV9	TRBJ1-1	CASSVASLGDTRTEAFF	TGTGCCAGCAGCGTAGCTTCGTTGGGTGACACCCGGACTGAAGCTTTCTTT
TRBD1	.	TRBV5-4	TRBJ1-4	CASSTKQGANEKLFF	TGTGCCAGCAGCACAAAACAGGGGGCTAATGAAAAACTGTTTTTT
.	medium-sized	TRBV19	TRBJ2-3	CASRGARTDTQYF	TGTGCCAGTAGGGGGGCCAGAACAGATACGCAGTATTTT
.	.	TRBV2	TRBJ1-2	CASSASEGYGYTF	TGTGCCAGCAGTGCCAGTGAGGGCTATGGCTACACCTTC
.	.	TRBV2	TRBJ2-3	CASSAEKDTQYF	TGTGCCAGCAGTGCCGAGAAAGATACGCAGTATTTT
TRBD1	.	TRBV7-2	TRBJ1-2	CASRPTGGRGYTF	TGTGCCAGCAGGCCTACAGGGGGACGGGGCTACACCTTC
.	.	TRBV5-1	TRBJ1-2	CASSPQTAERGYTF	TGCGCCAGCAGTCCTCAGACAGCCGAGCGTGGCTACACCTTC
.	.	TRBV4-2	TRBJ1-1	CASSQWVGRDTEAFF	TGTGCCAGCAGCCAATGGGTAGGGAGGGACACTGAAGCTTTCTTT